These T cell receptor beta chains were read from a single sample in a study of T cell responses to AZD1222 COVID-19 vaccine. Data came from immunoSEQ multiplex PCR; TCRdb stores just in-frame clones and leaves some out. Of 130,000 to 150,000 clones detected, about 92% appear once; the ten largest clones hold more than 10%. Sequenced material: peripheral blood, taken after recovery from COVID-19. These receptors were obtained from an adult who had recovered from COVID-19. CDR3s include the opening cysteine and the closing phenylalanine or tryptophan.

cdr3_aa | v_call
CATSSLTGGPPVAFF | TRBV15
CASGWSQPQHF | TRBV25-1
CASSLRSGTGGSEQYF | TRBV28
CAWSQVGTEAFF | TRBV30
CASSHADTQYF | TRBV2
CAWSPNYRGEAFF | TRBV30
CAWSMSGKGDTQYF | TRBV30
CASSAGAGNTIYF | TRBV28
CASSLYPGLSYNEQFF | TRBV5-1
CASSLGDYHEQYF | TRBV28
CASRALTGRSYNEQFF | TRBV5-1
CASSTKRGRSIYYEQFF | TRBV19
CATSDVTAYYGYTF | TRBV24-1
CASSVGTPGLAVYNEQFF | TRBV9
CASRGPGQGAAQPQHF | TRBV2
CASSPVWATGELFF | TRBV5-5
CASSQDPGQGDEKLFF | TRBV3-1/TRBV3-2
CASRRDTTSEKLFF | TRBV6-5
CASSFQTGRWELFF | TRBV5-6
CASSQFPGGENTGELFF | TRBV4-1
CASSRMDSLDGYTF | TRBV7-9
CASSLGGLATGELFF | TRBV5-1
CASTRTNTGELFF | TRBV7-9
CASSISEAFF | TRBV19
CASSRVGTSGTYEQYF | TRBV27
CASSPNPPVDTGELFF | TRBV28
CASSLAEGQGAGTGELFF | TRBV7-3
CASSERGWPQHF | TRBV6-1
CASRRYEQYF | TRBV6-5
CSFSGNGNTIYF | TRBV29-1
CASKQGTDTQYF | TRBV19
CASSPGGGNQPQHF | TRBV5-1
CASSERTSSLEQYF | TRBV9
CASSLGLGVGEKLFF | TRBV5-5
CARSTGPGDNINYGYTF | TRBV5-3
CASSFGTGREQYF | TRBV27
CASSLSNFYGYTF | TRBV7-9
CASSLEGQGIFYEQYF | TRBV7-8
CASSESGSTDTQYF | TRBV6-4
CASSFSGPYNEKLFF | TRBV6-5
CAISESRTGWTEAFF | TRBV10-3
CASIRQGFANEKLFF | TRBV2
CASSVDEGETQYF | TRBV9
CAIRKGADEKLFF | TRBV10-3
CATSRDRVTYEQYF | TRBV15
CASSLAGSYAGELFF | TRBV7-3
CASSPGRLPSLKNTEAFF | TRBV7-2